The next 27 T cell receptor beta chains were all read from a single sample in a study of cytomegalovirus exposure and HLA in healthy donors. The PCR had 60 Vbeta and 13 Jbeta primers. Data came from immunoSEQ multiplex PCR; TCRdb stores just in-frame clones and leaves some out. The data hold 90,000 to 120,000 clones, with less than 85% observed a single time. The specimen was PBMCs. All receptors come from a woman aged 18-30 years in good health and CMV-seropositive.

The V gene is TRBV28, the J gene TRBJ1-1; TRBD1 aligns across 11 bases. The CDR3 covers 14 residues. CDR1 is MDHEN, CDR2 SYDVKM, per germline. Unmatched junction bases numbered 4, after V lost 5 bases and J lost 5 bases. This CDR3 reads CASSPGQGVTEAFF. For the CDR3, the DNA is TGTGCCAGCAGTCCGGGACAGGGGGTTACTGAAGCTTTCTTT.

The chain recombines TRBV5-1 with TRBJ2-1, with D tentatively TRBD2 (5 bases). This CDR3 spans 15 amino acids. Trimming removed 0 bases at V and 4 bases at J, with 11 bases between. CDR1 and CDR2 (germline): SGHRS, YFSETQ. CDR3 sequence reads: CASSLGGAGYNEQFF. The CDR3 coding sequence is TGCGCCAGCAGCTTGGGGGGAGCTGGATACAATGAGCAGTTCTTC.

V and J are TRBV28 and TRBJ2-3, with 7 bases fitting TRBD2. V lost 6 bases, J lost 5 bases, and 11 bases stayed unmatched. Germline V CDR1 and CDR2: MDHEN, SYDVKM. The CDR3 runs 15 residues. DNA for the CDR3: TGTGCCAGCAGAGATAGGGGCGGGAGTGTAGATACGCAGTATTTT. The encoded protein is CASRDRGGSVDTQYF. Based on the CDR3 plus reference TRBV28 and TRBJ2-3, the full variable domain is DVKVTQSSRYLVKRTGEKVFLECVQDMDHENMFWYRQDPGLGLRLIYFSYDVKMKEKGDIPEGYSVSREKKERFSLILESASTNQTSMYLCASRDRGGSVDTQYFGPGTRLTVL.

This chain uses TRBV9 with TRBJ2-7, with 8 positions matching TRBD2. J gave up 0 bases and V 3 bases, and 2 bases lay outside the gene matches. The CDR3 has 14 residues. The V gene's germline CDR1 is SGDLS and CDR2 YYNGEE. The CDR3 is CASSAGLVSYEQYF. In DNA, the CDR3 is TGTGCCAGCAGCGCGGGACTAGTCTCCTACGAGCAGTACTTC.

The chain has TRBV4-2 and TRBJ2-3, with D possibly being TRBD2 (6 bases). With 1 base removed from V and 9 bases from J, the gap between germline ends came to 8 bases. The CDR3 runs 12 residues. Germline CDR1 LGHNA, CDR2 YNFKEQ. CDR3 in amino acids: CASSQGEATQYF. DNA for the CDR3: TGTGCCAGCAGCCAAGGGGAGGCAACGCAGTATTTT.

This clone was observed a few times. The rearrangement uses TRBV7-9 and TRBJ1-5; D is uncertain. The germline V and J ends were trimmed by 3 bases and 6 bases, with 12 bases remaining between them. Per the germline V gene, CDR1 is SEHNR and CDR2 is FQNEAQ (reference sequence). The CDR3 has 14 residues. This CDR3 reads CASSFDAVGQPQHF. Here the CDR3 DNA reads TGTGCCAGCAGCTTTGATGCGGTTGGTCAGCCCCAGCATTTT.

The chain joins TRBV10-3 to TRBJ1-1; TRBD1 might be the D (5 bases). Trimming removed 10 bases at V and 2 bases at J, with 17 bases between. The CDR3 covers 14 residues. Looked up from germline, CDR1 is ENHRY and CDR2 is SYGVKD. Here the CDR3 reads CATSWGESNTEAFF. The DNA for the CDR3 is TGTGCCACCAGCTGGGGGGAGTCAAACACTGAAGCTTTCTTT.

This clone was observed a few times. The V gene is TRBV5-8, the J gene TRBJ2-7, with no clear D. Germline V gene data show CDR1 as SGHTS and CDR2 as YDEGEE. Trimming removed 4 bases from V and 5 bases from J, with 16 bases in between. The CDR3 extends over 14 amino acids. The CDR3 loop reads CASSHEKLRNEQYF. The CDR3 nucleotides read TGTGCCAGCAGCCACGAGAAGTTGAGAAACGAGCAGTACTTC.

The chain is built from TRBV11-3 and TRBJ2-5; D is perhaps TRBD2 (6 bases). Deletions cut 5 bases from V and 5 bases from J, with 21 bases between. The CDR3 is 16 residues long. CDR1 is SGHNT and CDR2 is YENEEA in the germline V gene. The CDR3 loop reads CASSVKPGLVKETQYF. Here the CDR3 DNA reads TGTGCCAGCAGCGTAAAGCCGGGACTCGTAAAGGAGACCCAGTACTTC.

This clone was detected only a few times. This sequence joins TRBV28 and TRBJ2-7; 7 nucleotides align to TRBD1. Unmatched junction bases numbered 7, after V lost 2 bases and J lost 0 bases. The germline V gene has CDR1 MDHEN and CDR2 SYDVKM. The CDR3 spans 16 residues. The CDR3 DNA is TGTGCCAGCAGTTTAGTGGCAGGGGGAAGCTCCTACGAGCAGTACTTC. It is translated as CASSLVAGGSSYEQYF.

In its sample, this clone was seen a few times. This chain links TRBV30 with TRBJ1-1, with D possibly matching TRBD1 (6 bases). The V end lost 3 bases, the J end lost 1 base, and 12 bases lay between the germline ends. The CDR3 runs to 14 residues. Germline CDR1 and CDR2: GTSNPN and SVGIG (reference sequence). The CDR3 spells CAWRYRDRNTEAFF. The CDR3 nucleotides are TGTGCCTGGAGGTACAGGGATAGGAACACTGAAGCTTTCTTT.

J is TRBJ2-3 and V is TRBV7-8; D perhaps matches TRBD2 (6 bases). The CDR3 runs to 15 residues. Germline values: CDR1 SGHVS, CDR2 FQNEAQ. Deletions cut 6 bases from V and 1 base from J, with 14 bases between. CDR3 residues: CASSSRTGGTDTQYF. As DNA, the CDR3 is TGTGCCAGCAGTTCCCGGACGGGGGGCACAGATACGCAGTATTTT.

The J gene is TRBJ2-7, the V gene TRBV7-9, with unresolved D. This CDR3 is 16 amino acids long. Germline V lookup: CDR1 SEHNR, CDR2 FQNEAQ (reference sequence). Trimming left V 5 bases short and J 2 bases short, with 19 bases between. This chain's CDR3 is CASSRTTNHLPYEQYF. The DNA for the CDR3 is TGTGCCAGCAGCCGAACGACAAACCACTTACCCTACGAGCAGTACTTC.

The rearrangement links TRBV5-1 to TRBJ2-1, with D possibly matching TRBD2 (6 bases). Looked up from germline, CDR1 is SGHRS and CDR2 is YFSETQ. The CDR3 length is 15 residues. The V end was cut by 0 bases, the J end by 4 bases, with 11 bases between. CDR3 sequence (DNA): TGCGCCAGCAGCTTGGTACGGGAGTGGTACAATGAGCAGTTCTTC. Its translation: CASSLVREWYNEQFF.

The rearrangement links TRBV29-1 to TRBJ2-3; TRBD1 aligns across 8 bases. V was clipped by 4 bases and J by 5 bases; unmatched bases: 8. This CDR3 has 14 residues. Germline assignment: CDR1 SQVTM and CDR2 ANQGSEA. For the CDR3, the DNA is TGCAGCGTTGGGACAGGGAGTAATTTAGATACGCAGTATTTT. Translating it yields CSVGTGSNLDTQYF.

CDR3 protein: CATSRETGATEAFF. The DNA of the CDR3 is TGTGCCACCAGCAGAGAGACAGGGGCCACTGAAGCTTTCTTT. The chain uses TRBV15 and TRBJ1-1; 8 bases are shared with TRBD1. The CDR3 is 14 residues long. V lost 0 bases to trimming and J lost 4 bases; unmatched junction nucleotides: 1. The germline V gene has CDR1 LNHNV and CDR2 YYDKDF (reference sequence).

The CDR3 loop is CASSTTGGLSNQPQHF. The DNA for the CDR3 is TGCGCCAGCAGCACAACAGGGGGCCTGAGCAATCAGCCCCAGCATTTT. The chain combines TRBV5-1 with TRBJ1-5; 9 nucleotides line up with TRBD1. Germline values: CDR1 SGHRS, CDR2 YFSETQ. The V segment lost 4 bases and the J segment 1 base; nucleotides outside the gene matches: 6. This CDR3 spans 16 amino acids. The full variable domain, with the rest looked up from reference TRBV5-1 and TRBJ1-5, is KAGVTQTPRYLIKTRGQQVTLSCSPISGHRSVSWYQQTPGQGLQFLFEYFSETQRNKGNFPGRFSGRQFSNSRSEMNVSTLELGDSALYLCASSTTGGLSNQPQHFGDGTRLSIL.

This chain uses TRBV28 with TRBJ1-1; 7 bases are shared with TRBD1. The CDR3 length is 15 residues. Germline CDR1 MDHEN, CDR2 SYDVKM. With V trimmed by 5 bases and J by 3 bases, 9 bases remained unmatched. The CDR3: CASSPPDRDHTEAFF. CDR3 nucleotides: TGTGCCAGCAGTCCCCCCGACAGGGACCACACTGAAGCTTTCTTT.

This chain connects TRBV2 to TRBJ2-7, with D possibly matching TRBD1 (5 bases). Per the germline V gene, CDR1 is SNHLY and CDR2 is FYNNEI. With 7 bases removed from V and 4 bases from J, the gap between germline ends came to 8 bases. This CDR3 comprises 11 residues. In DNA form, the CDR3 reads TGTGCCAGCAAGGACATTTACGAGCAGTACTTC. Protein: CASKDIYEQYF.

The chain has TRBV2 and TRBJ2-5; 9 positions agree with TRBD1. V lost 6 bases, J lost 4 bases, and 3 bases stayed unmatched. CDR1 is SNHLY, CDR2 FYNNEI, per germline. This CDR3 region has 13 residues. CDR3 sequence: CASRVTGGETQYF. The CDR3 region has the DNA TGTGCCAGCAGAGTGACAGGGGGAGAGACCCAGTACTTC. The complete variable domain, with remaining parts taken from reference TRBV2 and TRBJ2-5, reads EPEVTQTPSHQVTQMGQEVILRCVPISNHLYFYWYRQILGQKVEFLVSFYNNEISEKSEIFDDQFSVERPDGSNFTLKIRSTKLEDSAMYFCASRVTGGETQYFGPGTRLLVL.

This clone has more than one count but fewer than ten. V gene TRBV27 combines with J gene TRBJ2-3; D is ambiguous. Trimming left V 5 bases short and J 0 bases short, with 15 bases between. CDR1 and CDR2 (germline): MNHEY, SMNVEV (reference sequence). CDR3 length equals 16 residues. The CDR3 DNA follows: TGTGCCAGCAGTCAAGGAGTAGCCCCTAGCACAGATACGCAGTATTTT. Translation gives CASSQGVAPSTDTQYF.

This clone was seen just once. The chain has TRBV30 and TRBJ2-2, with D possibly matching TRBD2 (6 bases). V dropped 2 bases and J dropped 4 bases, with 11 bases sitting between them. CDR3 length: 14 residues. Germline CDR1 GTSNPN, CDR2 SVGIG (reference sequence). For the CDR3, the DNA is TGTGCCTGGAGTTCGGACTATCCCACCGGGGAGCTGTTTTTT. Its translation is CAWSSDYPTGELFF.

V is TRBV19 and J is TRBJ1-1, with D perhaps TRBD1 (6 bases). V gave up 0 bases and J gave up 5 bases, with 13 bases separating them. Germline CDR1 reads LNHDA; CDR2 reads SQIVND (reference sequence). This CDR3 contains 15 residues. For the CDR3, the DNA is TGTGCCAGTAGTATAGATGAGGGGGAATGGACTGAAGCTTTCTTT. It encodes CASSIDEGEWTEAFF.

This clone was counted between two and nine times. The V gene is TRBV10-3, the J gene TRBJ2-3; a weak D match, TRBD2 (6 bases). Germline V lookup: CDR1 ENHRY, CDR2 SYGVKD. The CDR3 is 16 amino acids. The V and J ends lost 6 bases and 1 base respectively, with 17 bases between them. CDR3 DNA: TGTGCCATCAGAGACGTACGGGAGTCCGGCACAGATACGCAGTATTTT. This translates into CAIRDVRESGTDTQYF.

The chain combines TRBV6-5 with TRBJ1-2, with D hard to call. The V end lost 3 bases, the J end lost 0 bases, and 8 bases lay between the germline ends. CDR1 is MNHEY and CDR2 is SVGAGI in the germline V gene. This CDR3 has 14 residues. The CDR3 region is CASSYAWPNYGYTF. The CDR3 coding sequence is TGTGCCAGCAGTTATGCTTGGCCTAACTATGGCTACACCTTC.

This CDR3 reads CASSFGDRGIEQYF. The CDR3 bases are TGTGCCAGCAGTTTCGGGGACAGGGGAATCGAGCAGTACTTC. V gene TRBV28 combines with J gene TRBJ2-7; 10 bases are shared with TRBD1. V was pared by 3 bases and J by 6 bases, with 5 bases of the junction left unmatched. CDR1 and CDR2 from the germline V gene are MDHEN and SYDVKM. The CDR3 length is 14 residues.

This sequence joins TRBV5-4 and TRBJ2-3; D is undetermined. Trimming shortened V by 0 bases and J by 4 bases, and 6 bases separated the two germline ends. Per the germline V gene, CDR1 is SGHNT and CDR2 is YYREEE (reference sequence). This CDR3 is 13 amino acids long. The CDR3 region has the DNA TGTGCCAGCAGCTTGGCCGGGTCAGATACGCAGTATTTT. The encoded protein is CASSLAGSDTQYF.